What follows are 22 T cell receptor beta chains derived from one specimen sequenced in a study of Ad26.COV2.S vaccination and SARS-CoV-2 variants. Measured with immunoSEQ multiplex PCR; TCRdb has only the in-frame clones, and not every one. The sample contains more than 400,000 clones, 90% of which appear only once. The treatment denotes: about 20 received Ad26.COV2.S at low or high dose, single or two shots; about 5 received placebo; per-sample allocation not given. Sampling occurred on day 63 after the first vaccine or placebo injection. The material sequenced was peripheral blood, taken in a trial of Ad26.COV2.S vaccine versus placebo. Receptors originate from a person aged 18-60 years who received the Ad26.COV2.S COVID-19 vaccine or a placebo.

V and J are TRBV10-2 and TRBJ2-1; 10 positions match TRBD2. V lost 3 bases to trimming and J lost 0 bases; unmatched junction nucleotides: 8. This CDR3 spans 18 amino acids. Germline lookup yields CDR1 WSHSY and CDR2 SAAADI. The CDR3 loop is CASSDTGLAVASYNEQFF. The CDR3 DNA is TGCGCCAGCAGTGATACTGGACTAGCGGTAGCCTCCTACAATGAGCAGTTCTTC.

This rearrangement joins TRBV29-1 to TRBJ2-1; D call uncertain. The germline gives CDR1 SQVTM, CDR2 ANQGSEA. V was clipped by 1 base and J by 6 bases, with 7 bases between them. The CDR3 is 12 amino acids. For the CDR3, the DNA is TGCAGCGTTGAAGGAGTAAGCAATGAGCAGTTCTTC. Its translation is CSVEGVSNEQFF.

The chain has TRBV30 and TRBJ1-2; no reliable D call. From germline, CDR1 is GTSNPN and CDR2 SVGIG (reference sequence). Trimming pared 5 bases from V and 3 bases from J, leaving 19 bases between. The CDR3 extends over 15 amino acids. The CDR3 region is CAWSWSPTADYGYTF. As DNA, the CDR3 is TGTGCCTGGTCGTGGAGCCCGACTGCAGACTATGGCTACACCTTC.

This chain links TRBV2 with TRBJ1-1; D is unclear. The CDR3 runs to 14 residues. Germline V CDR1 and CDR2: SNHLY, FYNNEI. Trimming left V 2 bases short and J 2 bases short, with 9 bases between. CDR3 sequence: CASSEKPVNTEAFF. The DNA of the CDR3 is TGTGCCAGCAGTGAAAAGCCAGTAAACACTGAAGCTTTCTTT. The full variable domain, rest sourced from reference TRBV2 and TRBJ1-1, is EPEVTQTPSHQVTQMGQEVILRCVPISNHLYFYWYRQILGQKVEFLVSFYNNEISEKSEIFDDQFSVERPDGSNFTLKIRSTKLEDSAMYFCASSEKPVNTEAFFGQGTRLTVV.

The chain carries TRBV5-1 and TRBJ2-2; 11 nucleotides align to TRBD2. The CDR3 loop spans 16 amino acids. Germline CDR1 SGHRS, CDR2 YFSETQ. Trimming cost V 4 bases and J 1 base; bases outside gene matches: 3. The CDR3 spells CASSRLAGGNTGELFF. Here the CDR3 DNA reads TGCGCCAGCAGCCGGCTAGCGGGAGGGAACACCGGGGAGCTGTTTTTT.

The chain is built from TRBV6-2 or TRBV6-3 and TRBJ2-5; 12 bases align to TRBD2. Germline V CDR1 and CDR2: MNHEY, SVGEGT. V was pared by 6 bases and J by 5 bases, with 10 bases of the junction left unmatched. The CDR3 loop spans 16 amino acids. CDR3 DNA: TGTGCCAGCAGGTACACTAGCGGGAGGATTCGGGAGACCCAGTACTTC. It codes for CASRYTSGRIRETQYF.

J is TRBJ2-1 and V is TRBV2; D gene ambiguous. Trimming took 6 bases from V and 2 from J, leaving 14 bases between them. The CDR3 loop spans 15 amino acids. Per the germline V gene, CDR1 is SNHLY and CDR2 is FYNNEI. The CDR3 is CASRTLGGPYNEQFF. CDR3 sequence (DNA): TGTGCCAGCAGGACGTTGGGCGGACCCTACAATGAGCAGTTCTTC. The whole variable domain, filled in from reference TRBV2 and TRBJ2-1, reads EPEVTQTPSHQVTQMGQEVILRCVPISNHLYFYWYRQILGQKVEFLVSFYNNEISEKSEIFDDQFSVERPDGSNFTLKIRSTKLEDSAMYFCASRTLGGPYNEQFFGPGTRLTVL.

The rearrangement joins TRBV5-4 to TRBJ2-1; 8 nucleotides line up with TRBD2. The junction had 7 bases not matched to a gene; V was cut back by 1 base and J by 4 bases. The CDR3 is 16 amino acids. From germline, CDR1 is SGHNT and CDR2 YYREEE (reference sequence). DNA for the CDR3: TGTGCCAGCAGCTTGTCAGCGGGAGCCCAGTACAATGAGCAGTTCTTC. Encoded protein: CASSLSAGAQYNEQFF.

This clone showed up just once. The rearrangement uses TRBV6-5 and TRBJ2-7; the D is unclear. The V gene lost 5 bases and the J gene lost 1 base, with 15 bases spanning the gap. The CDR3 length is 15 residues. From germline, CDR1 is MNHEY and CDR2 SVGAGI. The CDR3 reads CASSRSEPSSYEQYF. The CDR3 DNA reads TGTGCCAGCAGTAGGTCTGAGCCATCTTCCTACGAGCAGTACTTC.

The chain links TRBV4-3 to TRBJ2-3; 7 bases match TRBD1. Germline CDR1 reads LGHNA; CDR2 reads YSLEER. Losses at the gene ends were 1 base for V and 6 bases for J; bases not matched to a gene: 13. The CDR3 is made up of 17 amino acids. In nucleotides, the CDR3 is TGCGCCAGCAGCCAAGCTAACTTCCGGGACAGTGTGGATACGCAGTATTTT. Its protein is CASSQANFRDSVDTQYF.

The chain joins TRBV6-2 or TRBV6-3 to TRBJ2-7; 7 nucleotides agree with TRBD1. Germline-derived CDR1 and CDR2 are MNHEY and SVGEGT. Trimming removed 0 bases from V and 7 bases from J; junction bases left unmatched: 9. The CDR3 is 15 amino acids. Here the CDR3 reads CASSYSIRPGQEQYF. CDR3 DNA: TGTGCCAGCAGTTACTCAATACGCCCGGGACAGGAGCAGTACTTC.

This clone was seen once. The genes are TRBV5-1 and TRBJ2-5; 9 bases are a match to TRBD1. The V and J ends lost 4 bases and 4 bases, in that order; junction bases with no gene match: 11. This CDR3 region has 16 residues. Germline lookup yields CDR1 SGHRS and CDR2 YFSETQ. The CDR3 loop reads CASSPYRGRRLETQYF. CDR3 nucleotides: TGCGCCAGCAGCCCTTACAGGGGGCGTAGGTTAGAGACCCAGTACTTC.

The V and J genes are TRBV5-1 and TRBJ2-1; D possibly corresponds to TRBD2 (6 bases). Looked up from germline, CDR1 is SGHRS and CDR2 is YFSETQ. V was pared by 0 bases and J by 3 bases, with 13 bases between. The CDR3 has 16 amino acids. This CDR3 is CASSLGAGKIYNEQFF. The CDR3 DNA sequence: TGCGCCAGCAGCTTGGGCGCGGGAAAAATCTACAATGAGCAGTTCTTC.

This rearrangement joins TRBV10-3 to TRBJ2-3; D is uncertain. This CDR3 has 14 amino acids. V shed 2 bases and J shed 0 bases, with 6 bases lying between them. Germline V gene sequence: CDR1 ENHRY, CDR2 SYGVKD. This CDR3 reads CAISEASSTDTQYF. DNA of the CDR3: TGTGCCATCAGTGAGGCCTCTAGCACAGATACGCAGTATTTT.

This clone was detected once. The rearrangement links TRBV5-1 to TRBJ1-2; tentative D call: TRBD1 (5 bases). V was shortened by 5 bases and J by 8 bases, with 16 bases between the two germline ends. Germline V gene sequence: CDR1 SGHRS, CDR2 YFSETQ. The length of the CDR3 is 13 residues. DNA for the CDR3: TGCGCCAGCAGGGGGCAGGGAGAGGGAGGCTACACCTTC. It yields the protein CASRGQGEGGYTF.

The chain combines TRBV5-1 with TRBJ2-5; D possibly matches TRBD1 or TRBD2 (5 bases each). The CDR3 runs 15 residues. Germline V gives CDR1 SGHRS, CDR2 YFSETQ. Trimming removed 4 bases from V and 5 bases from J, with 18 bases in between. The CDR3 coding sequence is TGCGCCAGCAGCGTGGCCGGGGCGCCAAGGGAGACCCAGTACTTC. This gives the protein CASSVAGAPRETQYF.

This clone turned up a few times. For the CDR3, the DNA is TGTGCCATCAGTGCGTCCAGAGCCTTTAATTCACCCCTCCACTTT. Residues: CAISASRAFNSPLHF. The chain links TRBV10-3 to TRBJ1-6; D remains ambiguous. The V gene's germline CDR1 is ENHRY and CDR2 SYGVKD. The CDR3 extends over 15 amino acids. V lost 4 bases to trimming and J lost 6 bases, with 13 bases between them.

V gene TRBV7-2 combines with J gene TRBJ2-1, with 8 bases fitting TRBD2. Trimming cost V 2 bases and J 3 bases; bases outside gene matches: 3. This CDR3 comprises 15 residues. CDR1 SGHTA and CDR2 FQGNSA come from the germline V gene. The CDR3 nucleotides read TGTGCCAGCAGCTTAAGCGGGAGCTTCTACAATGAGCAGTTCTTC. It is translated as CASSLSGSFYNEQFF.

V is TRBV19 and J is TRBJ2-7, with TRBD1 matching 11 bases. The trim removed 5 bases at V and 4 bases at J, leaving 19 bases unmatched. The length of the CDR3 is 19 residues. Germline V gives CDR1 LNHDA, CDR2 SQIVND (reference sequence). The CDR3 spells CASSPGQGEFTGRLYEQYF. DNA for the CDR3: TGTGCCAGTAGTCCGGGACAGGGGGAATTTACCGGACGGCTTTACGAGCAGTACTTC.

The chain has TRBV9 and TRBJ2-3; 7 positions match TRBD2. V lost 0 bases and J lost 5; bases outside the gene matches: 3. This CDR3 contains 14 residues. CDR1 and CDR2 (germline): SGDLS, YYNGEE. The CDR3: CASSVGASGDTQYF. As DNA, the CDR3 is TGTGCCAGCAGCGTAGGAGCTAGCGGAGATACGCAGTATTTT.

The J gene is TRBJ1-5, the V gene TRBV5-1; D is ambiguous. CDR1 is SGHRS and CDR2 is YFSETQ in the germline V gene. Trimming shortened V by 2 bases and J by 5 bases, and 14 bases separated the two germline ends. The CDR3 runs to 15 residues. The chain's CDR3 is CASSLGLGSDQPQHF. The CDR3 DNA follows: TGCGCCAGCAGCTTAGGATTGGGGTCTGATCAGCCCCAGCATTTT.

Points on this clone: Other nucleotide sequences in the sample specify the same CDR3. The chain is built from TRBV9 and TRBJ2-3; D call uncertain. The germline gives CDR1 SGDLS, CDR2 YYNGEE. V was cut by 0 bases and J by 4 bases, with 6 bases left in between. The CDR3 extends over 13 amino acids. The chain's CDR3 is CASSVVSADTQYF. CDR3 in DNA: TGTGCCAGCAGCGTAGTGTCGGCAGATACGCAGTATTTT.